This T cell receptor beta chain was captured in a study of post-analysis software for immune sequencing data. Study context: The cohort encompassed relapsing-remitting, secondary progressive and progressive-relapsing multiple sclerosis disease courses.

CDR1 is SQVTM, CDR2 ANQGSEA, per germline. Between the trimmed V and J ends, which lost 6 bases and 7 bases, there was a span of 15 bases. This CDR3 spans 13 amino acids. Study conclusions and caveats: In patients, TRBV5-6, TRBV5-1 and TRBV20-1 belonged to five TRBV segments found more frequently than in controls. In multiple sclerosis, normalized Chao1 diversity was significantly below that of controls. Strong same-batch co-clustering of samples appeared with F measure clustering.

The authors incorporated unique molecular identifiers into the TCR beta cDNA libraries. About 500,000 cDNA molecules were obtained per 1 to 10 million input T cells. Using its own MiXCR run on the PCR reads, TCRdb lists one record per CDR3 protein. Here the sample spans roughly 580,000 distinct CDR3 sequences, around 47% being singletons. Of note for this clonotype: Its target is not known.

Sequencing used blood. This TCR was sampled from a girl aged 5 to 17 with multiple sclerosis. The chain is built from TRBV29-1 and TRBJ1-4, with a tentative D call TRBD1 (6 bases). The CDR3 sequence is CSVVTGRSEKLFF. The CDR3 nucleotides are TGCAGCGTAGTAACAGGGAGGAGTGAAAAACTGTTTTTT.